The T cell receptor (beta chain) described here comes from a study of blood T cell repertoires in COVID-19. Study background: T cells, B-cell-depleted T cells, or PBMCs supplied cDNA or gDNA.

Individuals aged about 18 to 90 years were recruited from fewer than 30 US areas. Cohort 3 donors counted as recovered after two negative PCRs, clearance, or resolved symptoms. Libraries were prepared by immunoSEQ multiplex PCR; TCRdb keeps only in-frame clonotypes and omits some of them. The data contain roughly 170,000 clones, about 80% of them singletons. The CDR3 spans 16 residues. V was clipped by 3 bases and J by 6 bases; unmatched bases: 8. The germline V gene encodes CDR1 ENHRY and CDR2 SYGVKD. This TCR came from a man aged 45 to 65 who had recovered from COVID-19. Sequences were obtained from PBMCs or T cells enriched from blood (not recorded which). The chain employs TRBV10-3 and TRBJ1-4; 9 bases fit TRBD1. The CDR3, as DNA: TGTGCCATCAGTGAAACACAACAGGGGGCAGATGAAAAACTGTTTTTT. This sequence encodes CAISETQQGADEKLFF.